This paragraph reports one T cell receptor beta chain. What it binds is not known. This entry comes from a study of cytomegalovirus exposure and HLA in healthy donors. Study findings and constraints: Most TCR sequences were uncommon, yet certain public TCRs appeared in many donors. What TCR beta sequences reportedly achieved was accurate prediction of HLA-A and HLA-B alleles in most subjects. TCR beta chain V- and J-gene trimming was linked, in a later analysis, to a missense variant in DCLRE1C.

Trimming cost V 3 bases and J 4 bases; bases outside gene matches: 8. Germline V CDR1 and CDR2: KGHSH, LQKENI. The CDR3 loop spans 15 amino acids. Primers: 60 Vbeta forward and 13 Jbeta reverse. Method: immunoSEQ multiplex PCR; TCRdb's copy keeps in-frame clones and lacks some. This sample yields under 150,000 clones, of which approximately 80% are seen a single time; around 1.9% belongs to the top ten. Sequences were obtained from PBMCs. This receptor was identified in a middle-aged woman in good health and CMV-seronegative. The chain couples TRBV18 to TRBJ1-1, with 7 bases lining up with TRBD1. The CDR3 DNA reads TGTGCCAGCTCACCCCCCGGGGCAGGGGGCACTGAAGCTTTCTTT. Encoded protein: CASSPPGAGGTEAFF.